Shown below are 5 T cell receptor beta chains from a single sample sequenced in a study of T cell repertoires in cytomegalovirus infection. Via MiXCR, TCRdb re-called the reads, giving one row per CDR3 protein. The sample includes approximately 910,000 distinct CDR3 sequences, roughly 31% of them seen just once. These TCRs' antigens remain unknown. Sequencing used cultured CD8+ T cells from PBMCs, obtained from culture after CMV antigen stimulation. The origin of the receptors is a human donor in good health (CMV status not recorded). Some clones in this sample may be carry-over from other donors' samples.

The V gene is TRBV19, the J gene TRBJ2-3; 11 nucleotides line up with TRBD2. The CDR3 has 17 residues. Germline CDR1 reads LNHDA; CDR2 reads SQIVND (reference sequence). V lost 3 bases and J lost 2; bases outside the gene matches: 7. The CDR3 protein is CASSMVASGGPTDTQYF. The CDR3 bases are TGTGCCAGTAGTATGGTAGCTAGCGGGGGGCCCACAGATACGCAGTATTTT.

This chain links TRBV6-8 with TRBJ2-1; D gene unclear. Trimming shortened V by 6 bases and J by 6 bases, and 12 bases separated the two germline ends. The V gene's germline CDR1 is MNHGY and CDR2 SAAAGT. This CDR3 region has 13 residues. CDR3 in DNA: TGTGCCAGCAGCCTGGCCTACTTCAATGAGCAGTTCTTC. Its translation: CASSLAYFNEQFF.

This sequence joins TRBV9 and TRBJ2-5; a possible D gene is TRBD1 (5 bases). This CDR3 is 15 amino acids long. In germline, CDR1 is SGDLS, CDR2 YYNGEE. Trimming shortened V by 0 bases and J by 4 bases, and 13 bases separated the two germline ends. CDR3 sequence: CASSVVYGARETQYF. CDR3 bases: TGTGCCAGCAGCGTAGTTTATGGGGCGCGAGAGACCCAGTACTTC. The whole variable domain, filled in from reference TRBV9 and TRBJ2-5, reads DSGVTQTPKHLITATGQRVTLRCSPRSGDLSVYWYQQSLDQGLQFLIQYYNGEERAKGNILERFSAQQFPDLHSELNLSSLELGDSALYFCASSVVYGARETQYFGPGTRLLVL.

The chain uses TRBV9 and TRBJ2-5, with D tentatively TRBD2 (5 bases). Deletions cut 3 bases from V and 5 bases from J, with 11 bases between. Germline V lookup: CDR1 SGDLS, CDR2 YYNGEE. The CDR3 runs 13 residues. For the CDR3, the DNA is TGTGCCAGCAGCGCAGCGGAGCGGGAGACCCAGTACTTC. Its translation is CASSAAERETQYF.

This clonotype appeared a few times. The chain uses TRBV4-1 and TRBJ2-7; D possibly corresponds to TRBD2 (5 bases). The V gene's germline CDR1 is MGHRA and CDR2 YSYEKL. CDR3 length equals 13 residues. V was shortened by 2 bases and J by 5 bases, with 10 bases between the two germline ends. The CDR3 reads CASSQPGSHEQYV. The CDR3 nucleotides are TGCGCCAGCAGCCAACCGGGATCCCACGAGCAGTACGTC.